One T cell receptor (beta chain) is described in this entry. Antigen specificity is unknown. This record comes from a study of blood T cells in healthy people across ages. Whole-study context: Template switching picked up about one barcoded beta molecule for each two T cells.

Overall study findings and caveats: Bulk PBMC profiling left naive and antigen-experienced comparisons inconclusive. TCR beta diversity tracked closely with naive T cell percentage.

A J-beta primer mix and a sample-barcoded 5' primer were used in a second PCR of about 7 to 12 cycles. TCRdb fed the 5' RACE reads into MiXCR, producing one record per CDR3 protein. In the table there are about 970,000 distinct CDR3 sequences, roughly 51% of which are singletons. The CDR3 is 16 amino acids. CDR1 is DFQATT and CDR2 is SNEGSKA in the germline V gene (reference sequence). The germline V and J ends were trimmed by 0 bases and 2 bases, with 15 bases remaining between them. The V call is TRBV20-1, the J call TRBJ2-3; D not resolved. The specimen was blood. This TCR was recovered from an older woman in good health. In nucleotides, the CDR3 is TGCAGTGCTAGAGATGTGCAGCAAACCCTCACAGATACGCAGTATTTT. Its protein product is CSARDVQQTLTDTQYF.